The rows below give T cell receptor beta chains drawn from one sample of a study of blood T cell repertoires in COVID-19. Some clones are missing from TCRdb's copy, which holds only in-frame ones; the method was immunoSEQ multiplex PCR. The sample yields about 120,000 clones, around 89% seen once. The sample was peripheral blood. The receptors come from a human donor with acute or convalescent COVID-19. The donor label of this sample is uncertain. Each CDR3 is given with its conserved first and last residue. Each record gives: D gene, V gene, J gene, clone size, CDR3 DNA, CDR3 protein. The D gene is left open where the match is weak. Size tells how often a clone was seen (once, few, many) or the class of an expanded clone, and some rows leave it out.

d_call: -
v_call: TRBV6-5
j_call: TRBJ1-4
clone_size: -
cdr3_nt: TGTGCCAGCAGTTCACAGGGCCCCGAAAAACTGTTTTTT
cdr3_aa: CASSSQGPEKLFF

d_call: -
v_call: TRBV28
j_call: TRBJ1-5
clone_size: -
cdr3_nt: TGTGCCAGCACTAATCAGAGGTTGATCCAGCCCCAGCATTTT
cdr3_aa: CASTNQRLIQPQHF

d_call: TRBD1
v_call: TRBV7-2
j_call: TRBJ2-5
clone_size: once
cdr3_nt: TGTGCCAGCAGCTTAAGGGGTGCGACAGGGAAAGAGACCCAGTACTTC
cdr3_aa: CASSLRGATGKETQYF

d_call: -
v_call: TRBV29-1
j_call: TRBJ1-2
clone_size: -
cdr3_nt: TGCAGCGTTGAAGGTGGCGAGGGCTATGGCTACACCTTC
cdr3_aa: CSVEGGEGYGYTF

d_call: TRBD2
v_call: TRBV4-2
j_call: TRBJ2-1
clone_size: once
cdr3_nt: TGTGCCAGCAGCCAAGCGCCTAGCGGGAGTGGCAATGAGCAGTTCTTC
cdr3_aa: CASSQAPSGSGNEQFF

d_call: -
v_call: TRBV6-6
j_call: TRBJ1-2
clone_size: -
cdr3_nt: TGTGCCAGCAGAGAAGGGGGAAGGGCTAACTATGGCTACACCTTC
cdr3_aa: CASREGGRANYGYTF

d_call: TRBD2
v_call: TRBV7-9
j_call: TRBJ2-7
clone_size: -
cdr3_nt: TGTGCCAGCAGCTTAGGGACGGGGGGTCGCTACGAGCAGTACTTC
cdr3_aa: CASSLGTGGRYEQYF

d_call: TRBD1
v_call: TRBV5-4
j_call: TRBJ1-2
clone_size: -
cdr3_nt: TGTGCCAGCAGCTTGGGAGGGGGCGTGAGCTATGGCTACACCTTC
cdr3_aa: CASSLGGGVSYGYTF

d_call: -
v_call: TRBV7-2
j_call: TRBJ2-7
clone_size: -
cdr3_nt: TGTGCCAGCAGCTTAGGCGGGGGCACCTACGAGCAGTACTTC
cdr3_aa: CASSLGGGTYEQYF

d_call: TRBD1
v_call: TRBV12-5
j_call: TRBJ1-1
clone_size: once
cdr3_nt: TGTGCTAGTGGTTCAACAGGGGGTGGGCCTGAAGCTTTCTTT
cdr3_aa: CASGSTGGGPEAFF

d_call: -
v_call: TRBV2
j_call: TRBJ2-2
clone_size: -
cdr3_nt: TGTGCCAGCAGTGTGGCGGGTACCGGGGAGCTGTTTTTT
cdr3_aa: CASSVAGTGELFF

d_call: TRBD2
v_call: TRBV29-1
j_call: TRBJ2-5
clone_size: -
cdr3_nt: TGCAGCGTGGCCAGAGCGGGAGGGATCCAAGAGACCCAGTACTTC
cdr3_aa: CSVARAGGIQETQYF

d_call: -
v_call: TRBV11-3
j_call: TRBJ2-3
clone_size: -
cdr3_nt: TGTGCCAGCAGCTTAAGCCGAGCAGATACGCAGTATTTT
cdr3_aa: CASSLSRADTQYF

d_call: TRBD1
v_call: TRBV11-3
j_call: TRBJ1-1
clone_size: -
cdr3_nt: TGTGCCAGCAGCTTAGTGGGGACAGACACTGAAGCTTTCTTT
cdr3_aa: CASSLVGTDTEAFF

d_call: TRBD1
v_call: TRBV7-3
j_call: TRBJ2-5
clone_size: -
cdr3_nt: TGTGCCAGCAGCCGCGACAGGGGAGAGACCCAGTACTTC
cdr3_aa: CASSRDRGETQYF

d_call: -
v_call: TRBV28
j_call: TRBJ1-1
clone_size: -
cdr3_nt: TGTGCCAGCAGTTTCACCCAGGGCTTTAACACTGAAGCTTTCTTT
cdr3_aa: CASSFTQGFNTEAFF